This T cell receptor beta chain was identified in a study of T-cell memory formation after mild COVID-19 (dated by TCRdb to the early 2020s). In terms of the full investigation: TCR sequence clusters from the two donors were largely donor specific. In a couple of donors, T-cell clones that expanded and contracted after mild COVID-19 were followed by sequencing TCRalpha and TCRbeta repertoires longitudinally. Two young, previously healthy adult volunteers, one female and one male, were included in the cohort. Beyond this particular receptor, the publication reports: The study included only a couple of mild cases, and larger cohorts that include severe cases with pre-infection samples were judged to be necessary. Balanced CD4/CD8 phenotypes were observed for clones contracting from day 15 to 85, whereas a bias towards CD4+ was observed for a second wave of clones expanding from day 15 to 37. Some responding clones were detected in pre-infection memory, which suggested that pre-existing cross-reactive memory T cells had joined the SARS-CoV-2 response. SARS-CoV-2 specificity of the second-wave clones peaking on day 37 was not confirmed. Contracting CD4+ clones were found mainly in CM and EM memory subsets, while CD8+ clones were enriched in EMRA.

The instrument was an Illumina NovaSeq 6000. cDNA libraries for TCRalpha and TCRbeta were prepared by 5'RACE using constant-segment primers, with sample barcodes and unique molecular identifiers added. Trizol reagent was used to extract RNA from every sample. The libraries were amplified in two PCR steps, and the second step added a second sample barcode and Illumina TruSeq adapters. The libraries were sequenced on an Illumina NovaSeq using 2 x 150 bp paired-end reads. In the paper's pipeline: The reads were demultiplexed and collapsed into UMI-guided consensus sequences using migec v1.2.7. Using mixcr v2.1.11, UMI consensuses were aligned to TRA and TRB V and J templates and then assembled into clonotypes. A clonotype was counted as expanded or contracted only when both edgeR and NoisET called the clonotype significant, with the noise models trained on biological replicates. For edgeR calls, a false discovery rate-adjusted p below 0.01 and a log2 fold-change threshold of 1 were applied. As an exploratory analysis of dynamics, max-normalized trajectories of the 1000 most abundant clonotypes were examined by PCA with hierarchical clustering. The CD4 or CD8 phenotype of responding clones was assigned using the separately sequenced CD4+ and CD8+ repertoires. TCRdb took the public reads, trimmed them with fastp at Q25, ran MiXCR for clone calling and kept in-frame beta chains. Duplicate CDR3 protein sequences are folded into a single record with the most common DNA and genes. What appears here as the V and J calls and clone size reflects TCRdb's work, not the paper's. The sample table records around 420,000 distinct CDR3 sequences; roughly 24% of these occur just once. The top ten hold 7.5% to 10% of the sample.

CDR3 length: 15 amino acids, cysteine to phenylalanine. Of the read, only the CDR3 DNA is kept; its 45 bases are in frame from base 1. V loses 6 bases of germline sequence and J loses 2 bases, and the interval between the two ends is 16 bases. This clonotype has just a few counts. The target of this receptor is not known. Base-call qualities are not available, and no considerably larger clone is one nucleotide away. Ficoll-Paque density gradient centrifugation was used to isolate PBMCs. The receptor chain draws on TRBV12-3 or TRBV12-4 and TRBJ1-1, with a weak D call of TRBD1 (5 bases match). The sequencing input was PBMCs or a T cell subset sorted from them (not recorded which). The source is an adult woman who had mild COVID-19 (a few samples of this study predate the infection). The sample titles of this study are shuffled in the database, so cell type and time point are left out; the donor was told from shared clones. DNA sequence: TGTGCCAGCAGCCAGACCGGCAGGGCCAACACTGAAGCTTTCTTT. This translates into CASSQTGRANTEAFF.